The 25 T cell receptor beta chains presented below share a single source sample, sequenced in a study of blood T cell repertoires in COVID-19 (dated by TCRdb to about 2020). Library creation used the immunoSEQ multiplex PCR assay. TCRdb took over this immuneACCESS table, retaining in-frame rearrangements with V and J assigned. Such tables are incomplete; in checked studies, under half of the missing clones stem from an unresolved V gene, and the remainder is unexplained. The sample table records around 200,000 clones; around 80% of these occur just once. Roughly 7.1% of the sample comes from the top ten. What was sequenced was peripheral blood. The source of these receptors is a human donor in a cohort sampled during active COVID-19.

This chain links TRBV7-2 with TRBJ1-2; TRBD1 aligns across 7 bases. CDR1 is SGHTA, CDR2 FQGNSA, per germline. The CDR3 has 15 residues. Losses at the gene ends were 4 bases for V and 4 bases for J; bases not matched to a gene: 9. In DNA, the CDR3 is TGTGCCAGCAGCTCCAAGAGGGACAGCGTCTATGGCTACACCTTC. Amino acid sequence: CASSSKRDSVYGYTF.

J is TRBJ1-5 and V is TRBV6-5, with 7 bases fitting TRBD1. This CDR3 has 15 amino acids. Looked up from germline, CDR1 is MNHEY and CDR2 is SVGAGI. Trimming cost V 4 bases and J 1 base; bases outside gene matches: 4. The CDR3 DNA reads TGTGCCAGCAGTTCCAACAGGGGAAGCAATCAGCCCCAGCATTTT. This gives the protein CASSSNRGSNQPQHF.

This clone was observed once. The V gene is TRBV7-3, the J gene TRBJ1-1, with a tentative D call TRBD1 (5 bases). The CDR3 consists of 14 residues. In germline, CDR1 is SGHTA, CDR2 FQGTGA. V shed 5 bases and J shed 4 bases, with 14 bases lying between them. The CDR3 DNA reads as TGTGCCAGCAGCCCAGACAGCGCCACCACTGAAGCTTTCTTT. Translating it yields CASSPDSATTEAFF.

The genes are TRBV19 and TRBJ2-1; 13 bases map to TRBD2. This CDR3 has 13 residues. Trimming took 6 bases from V and 10 from J; bases not matched to a gene: 3. Germline V lookup: CDR1 LNHDA, CDR2 SQIVND (reference sequence). The CDR3 protein is CASRTSGGVEQFF. The CDR3, as DNA: TGTGCCAGTAGAACTAGCGGGGGGGTAGAGCAGTTCTTC.

This clone showed up just a few times. J is TRBJ2-2 and V is TRBV28; 15 nucleotides line up with TRBD2. V lost 5 bases, J lost 5 bases, and 9 bases stayed unmatched. The length of the CDR3 is 18 residues. Germline V CDR1 and CDR2: MDHEN, SYDVKM. CDR3 region: CASSPRTSGGARTGELFF. The CDR3 coding sequence is TGTGCCAGCAGTCCTCGGACTAGCGGGGGGGCTAGGACCGGGGAGCTGTTTTTT.

The chain has TRBV9 and TRBJ2-6, with D uncertain. Germline V lookup: CDR1 SGDLS, CDR2 YYNGEE. Deletions cut 4 bases from V and 2 bases from J, with 10 bases between. This CDR3 is built from 15 residues. For the CDR3, the DNA is TGTGCCAGCAGCCAGAGGTCGGCTGGGGCCAACGTCCTGACTTTC. Its translation: CASSQRSAGANVLTF.

The chain combines TRBV18 with TRBJ2-2; TRBD2 matches at 9 bases. Germline CDR1 and CDR2: KGHSH and LQKENI. V was pared by 1 base and J by 5 bases, with 2 bases of the junction left unmatched. The CDR3 length is 15 residues. Here the CDR3 DNA reads TGTGCCAGCTCACCACTAGCGGGGGCGACCGGGGAGCTGTTTTTT. Translated: CASSPLAGATGELFF. Variable domain in full (rest from reference TRBV18 and TRBJ2-2): NAGVMQNPRHLVRRRGQEARLRCSPMKGHSHVYWYRQLPEEGLKFMVYLQKENIIDESGMPKERFSAEFPKEGPSILRIQQVVRGDSAAYFCASSPLAGATGELFFGEGSRLTVL.

The CDR3 region has the DNA TGTGCCAGCAGCGTCACTAGCGCTGCCTACGAGCAGTACTTC. This sequence encodes CASSVTSAAYEQYF. The chain has TRBV7-2 and TRBJ2-7, with TRBD2 matching over 7 bases. Germline assignment: CDR1 SGHTA and CDR2 FQGNSA. This CDR3 has 14 residues. V was clipped by 5 bases and J by 2 bases; unmatched bases: 6. Variable domain in full (rest from reference TRBV7-2 and TRBJ2-7): GAGVSQSPSNKVTEKGKDVELRCDPISGHTALYWYRQSLGQGLEFLIYFQGNSAPDKSGLPSDRFSAERTGGSVSTLTIQRTQQEDSAVYLCASSVTSAAYEQYFGPGTRLTVT.

V is TRBV29-1 and J is TRBJ1-1, with D hard to call. V was trimmed by 2 bases and J by 5 bases, leaving 6 bases between them. Germline-derived CDR1 and CDR2 are SQVTM and ANQGSEA. The CDR3 has 11 amino acids. The CDR3, as DNA: TGCAGCGTTGAATCGTTTACTGAAGCTTTCTTT. It specifies CSVESFTEAFF.

This clone has just a few counts. At one end, the junction sequence differs from germline, possibly due to a read error. The rearrangement joins TRBV20-1 to TRBJ2-1; possible D gene TRBD2, 7 bases. This CDR3 contains 13 residues. Per the germline V gene, CDR1 is DFQATT and CDR2 is SNEGSKA (reference sequence). The CDR3 DNA sequence: TGCAGTGCTAGTGGCAGGGCGCAAGGGGGGGTGGTCTTC. This translates into CSASGRAQGGVVF.

The J gene is TRBJ2-1, the V gene TRBV11-3; TRBD2 agrees at 12 bases. The germline gives CDR1 SGHNT, CDR2 YENEEA. CDR3 length: 17 residues. Trimming at V came to 4 bases and at J to 3 bases, leaving 7 bases not matched to a gene. DNA of the CDR3: TGTGCCAGCAGCTCAACTAGCGGGGGGCCAAGCTACAATGAGCAGTTCTTC. Protein: CASSSTSGGPSYNEQFF.

This clone occurred once. The J gene is TRBJ2-7, the V gene TRBV12-3 or TRBV12-4; D is unclear. Trimming removed 2 bases at V and 0 bases at J, with 5 bases between. The CDR3 totals 13 residues. The CDR3 sequence: CASSLYSSYEQYF. The CDR3 DNA reads as TGTGCCAGCAGTTTATACAGCTCCTACGAGCAGTACTTC.

This clone has a single count. The chain uses TRBV6-5 and TRBJ1-1; the D is unclear. The V gene's germline CDR1 is MNHEY and CDR2 SVGAGI. The CDR3 length is 13 residues. Trimming pared 7 bases from V and 5 bases from J, leaving 14 bases between. In DNA, the CDR3 is TGTGCCAGCATAACTAGGGATATGACTGAAGCTTTCTTT. Protein product: CASITRDMTEAFF.

The chain joins TRBV7-8 to TRBJ2-1; 10 positions agree with TRBD2. After removal of 0 bases from V and 0 bases from J, the junction contained 11 bases not matched to a gene. This CDR3 has 20 residues. Germline loops: CDR1 SGHVS, CDR2 FQNEAQ. The CDR3 here is CASSLALAGAKTHSYNEQFF. The CDR3 DNA is TGTGCCAGCAGCTTAGCCCTAGCGGGGGCCAAGACCCACTCCTACAATGAGCAGTTCTTC.

The chain carries TRBV2 and TRBJ1-4; D perhaps matches TRBD1 (5 bases). Trimming removed 5 bases at V and 5 bases at J, with 15 bases between. This CDR3 spans 15 amino acids. Per germline, CDR1 SNHLY and CDR2 FYNNEI. The CDR3 DNA reads as TGTGCCAGCAGTTCCTGGCAGGGCAAAAATGAAAAACTGTTTTTT. Encoded protein: CASSSWQGKNEKLFF.

CDR3 coding DNA: TGTGCCAGCAGTTACGTGATCGGGACAGACCAGTACTTC. It encodes CASSYVIGTDQYF. This chain connects TRBV6-6 to TRBJ2-7; 7 bases align to TRBD1. V gave up 2 bases and J gave up 10 bases; unmatched junction bases: 8. The CDR3 extends over 13 amino acids. CDR1 and CDR2 from the germline V gene are MNHNY and SVGAGI (reference sequence).

The sample holds one count of this clone. The V and J genes are TRBV4-1 and TRBJ1-2, with TRBD1 as a possible D gene (6 bases). V dropped 2 bases and J dropped 1 base, with 11 bases sitting between them. The germline gives CDR1 MGHRA, CDR2 YSYEKL. The CDR3 is made up of 15 amino acids. CDR3 nucleotides: TGCGCCAGCAGCCAACAGGGGTTGGGTAACTATGGCTACACCTTC. Translating it yields CASSQQGLGNYGYTF.

This rearrangement joins TRBV4-1 to TRBJ2-7; tentatively, D is TRBD1 (6 bases). V was shortened by 0 bases and J by 4 bases, with 16 bases between the two germline ends. The CDR3 consists of 16 residues. Germline lookup yields CDR1 MGHRA and CDR2 YSYEKL. For the CDR3, the DNA is TGCGCCAGCAGCCAAGAATGGGCAGGGGTATCGTACGAGCAGTACTTC. Protein sequence: CASSQEWAGVSYEQYF.

This rearrangement joins TRBV7-3 to TRBJ1-1; D is unclear. The CDR3 is 13 amino acids. V was trimmed by 1 base and J by 11 bases, leaving 14 bases between them. Germline CDR1 is SGHTA and CDR2 is FQGTGA. CDR3 sequence reads: CASSLNGEEQAFF. The CDR3 DNA reads TGTGCCAGCAGCTTAAATGGTGAGGAGCAGGCTTTCTTT.

This chain connects TRBV5-6 to TRBJ2-3; TRBD1 aligns across 7 bases. V lost 0 bases to trimming and J lost 6 bases; unmatched junction nucleotides: 10. The CDR3 contains 16 residues. Germline-derived CDR1 and CDR2 are SGHDT and YYEEEE. CDR3: CASSLERNRGWDTQYF. CDR3 sequence (DNA): TGTGCCAGCAGCTTGGAAAGGAACAGGGGCTGGGATACGCAGTATTTT.

The chain couples TRBV7-9 to TRBJ2-7, with D possibly TRBD1 on 6 matching bases. The CDR3 is made up of 14 amino acids. V was cut by 7 bases and J by 7 bases, with 20 bases left in between. The germline gives CDR1 SEHNR, CDR2 FQNEAQ (reference sequence). The CDR3 region is CASTQAAPRGEQYF. The CDR3 nucleotides are TGTGCCAGCACCCAGGCCGCCCCGAGGGGGGAGCAGTACTTC.

The CDR3 DNA reads as TGTGCCAGCAGCGCGGGACAGGGGGGGTTAGGCTACGAGCAGTACTTC. Protein sequence: CASSAGQGGLGYEQYF. V usage is TRBV9 and J usage is TRBJ2-7; TRBD1 matches at 11 bases. The germline V gene encodes CDR1 SGDLS and CDR2 YYNGEE. Germline trimming cut 3 bases from V and 3 bases from J; bases unmatched to any gene: 8. The CDR3 sequence is 16 residues long. The full variable domain, its missing parts supplied by reference TRBV9 and TRBJ2-7, is DSGVTQTPKHLITATGQRVTLRCSPRSGDLSVYWYQQSLDQGLQFLIQYYNGEERAKGNILERFSAQQFPDLHSELNLSSLELGDSALYFCASSAGQGGLGYEQYFGPGTRLTVT.

This chain joins TRBV24-1 and TRBJ2-1; 7 nucleotides line up with TRBD2. Trimming at V came to 3 bases and at J to 9 bases, leaving 4 bases not matched to a gene. Germline V gene data show CDR1 as KGHDR and CDR2 as SFDVKD. CDR3 length: 13 amino acids. The CDR3: CATSDSGGGEQFF. The CDR3 DNA follows: TGTGCCACCAGTGATAGTGGGGGGGGTGAGCAGTTCTTC.

This sequence joins TRBV5-4 and TRBJ1-5, with 7 positions matching TRBD1. From germline, CDR1 is SGHNT and CDR2 YYREEE (reference sequence). Germline trimming cut 0 bases from V and 9 bases from J; bases unmatched to any gene: 6. This CDR3 comprises 14 residues. The CDR3 nucleotides are TGTGCCAGCAGCTTGGGCACAGGGGATGGGCCCCAGCATTTT. Encoded protein: CASSLGTGDGPQHF.

Remarks on this clone: The junction does not match germline at one end; this may be a read error. The V and J genes are TRBV7-7 and TRBJ1-6; D gene unclear. The germline V gene has CDR1 SSHAT and CDR2 FNYEAQ (reference sequence). The CDR3 length is 16 residues. The CDR3 spells CASSFDDKPYNSPLHF. CDR3 coding DNA: TGTGCTAGCAGCTTCGACGACAAGCCCTATAATTCACCCCTCCACTTT.